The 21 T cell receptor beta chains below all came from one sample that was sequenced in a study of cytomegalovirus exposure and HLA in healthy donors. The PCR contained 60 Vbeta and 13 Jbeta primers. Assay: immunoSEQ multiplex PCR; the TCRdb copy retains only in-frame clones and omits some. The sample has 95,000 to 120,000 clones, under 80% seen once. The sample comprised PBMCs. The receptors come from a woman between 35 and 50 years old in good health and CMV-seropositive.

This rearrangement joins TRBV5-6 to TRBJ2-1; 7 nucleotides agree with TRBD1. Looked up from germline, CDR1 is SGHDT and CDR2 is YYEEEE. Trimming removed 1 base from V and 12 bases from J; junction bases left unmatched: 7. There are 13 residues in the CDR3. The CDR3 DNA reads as TGTGCCAGCAGCTTGAGGGGGCGTGATAGGCAGTTCTTC. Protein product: CASSLRGRDRQFF.

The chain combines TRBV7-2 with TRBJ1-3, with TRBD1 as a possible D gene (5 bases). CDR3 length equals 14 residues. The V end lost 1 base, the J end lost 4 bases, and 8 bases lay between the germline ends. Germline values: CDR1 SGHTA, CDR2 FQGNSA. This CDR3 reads CASSLVTEGNTIYF. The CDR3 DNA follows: TGTGCCAGCAGCTTAGTGACAGAGGGAAACACCATATATTTT.

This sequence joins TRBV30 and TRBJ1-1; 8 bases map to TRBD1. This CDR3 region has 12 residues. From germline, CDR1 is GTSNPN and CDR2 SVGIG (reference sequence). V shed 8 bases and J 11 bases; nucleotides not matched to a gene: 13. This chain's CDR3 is CAGTRQGRSAFF. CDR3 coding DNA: TGTGCCGGGACCCGACAGGGGAGATCGGCTTTCTTT.

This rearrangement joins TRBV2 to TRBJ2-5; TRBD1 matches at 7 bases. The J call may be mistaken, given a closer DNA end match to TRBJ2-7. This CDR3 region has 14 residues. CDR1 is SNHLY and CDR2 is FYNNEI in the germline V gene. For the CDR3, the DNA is TGTGCCAGCAGTGCGGACAGGACCTCCTACGAGCAGTACTTC. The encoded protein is CASSADRTSYEQYF.

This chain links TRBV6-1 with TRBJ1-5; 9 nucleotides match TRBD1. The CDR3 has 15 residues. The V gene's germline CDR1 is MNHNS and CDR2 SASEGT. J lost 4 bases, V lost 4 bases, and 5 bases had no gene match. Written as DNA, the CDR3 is TGTGCCAGCAGTGCCTGGACAGGGGAGAATCAGCCCCAGCATTTT. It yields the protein CASSAWTGENQPQHF.

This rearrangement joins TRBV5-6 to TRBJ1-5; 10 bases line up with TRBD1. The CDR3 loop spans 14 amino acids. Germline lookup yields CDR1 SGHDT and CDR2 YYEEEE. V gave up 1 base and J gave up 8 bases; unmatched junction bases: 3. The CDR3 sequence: CASSLRGQGKPQHF. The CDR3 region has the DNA TGTGCCAGCAGCTTGAGGGGACAGGGGAAGCCCCAGCATTTT.

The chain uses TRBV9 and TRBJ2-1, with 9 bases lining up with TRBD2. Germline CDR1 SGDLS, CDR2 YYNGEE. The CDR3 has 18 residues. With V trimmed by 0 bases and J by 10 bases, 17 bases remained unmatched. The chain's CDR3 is CASSVEGGLAGTTGEQFF. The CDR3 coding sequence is TGTGCCAGCAGCGTAGAAGGGGGCCTAGCGGGGACTACGGGGGAGCAGTTCTTC.

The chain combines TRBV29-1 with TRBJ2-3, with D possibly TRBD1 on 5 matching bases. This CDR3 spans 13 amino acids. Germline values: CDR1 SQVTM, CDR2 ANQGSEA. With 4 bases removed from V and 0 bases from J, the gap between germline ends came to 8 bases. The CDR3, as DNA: TGCAGCGTTGTGGGGCAGAGCACAGATACGCAGTATTTT. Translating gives CSVVGQSTDTQYF.

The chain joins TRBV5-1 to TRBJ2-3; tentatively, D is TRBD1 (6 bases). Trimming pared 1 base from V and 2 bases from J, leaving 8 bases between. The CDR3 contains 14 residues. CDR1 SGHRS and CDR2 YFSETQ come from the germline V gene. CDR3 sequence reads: CASSLRQATDTQYF. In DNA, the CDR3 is TGCGCCAGCAGCTTGAGACAGGCCACAGATACGCAGTATTTT.

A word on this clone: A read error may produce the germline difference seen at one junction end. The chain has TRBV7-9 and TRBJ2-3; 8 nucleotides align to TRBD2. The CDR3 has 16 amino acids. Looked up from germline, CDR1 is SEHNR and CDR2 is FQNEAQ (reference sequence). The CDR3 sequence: CSSSTGTSGGLDTQYF. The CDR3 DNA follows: TGTTCCAGCAGCACCGGGACTAGTGGGGGATTAGATACGCAGTATTTT.

Here the CDR3 reads CASSLDQGLDEQYF. CDR3 DNA: TGTGCCAGCAGCTTAGATCAGGGGCTGGACGAGCAGTACTTC. V and J are TRBV11-2 and TRBJ2-7, with D possibly matching TRBD1 (6 bases). From germline, CDR1 is SGHAT and CDR2 FQNNGV. V lost 0 bases and J lost 5, with 11 bases in between. The CDR3 contains 14 residues.

The CDR3 loop is CASSSTGYGYTF. In nucleotides, the CDR3 is TGTGCCAGCAGCTCTACAGGGTATGGCTACACCTTC. This chain uses TRBV7-9 with TRBJ1-2, with D possibly matching TRBD1 (6 bases). The CDR3 loop spans 12 amino acids. V lost 4 bases to trimming and J lost 5 bases, with 8 bases between them. Germline CDR1 reads SEHNR; CDR2 reads FQNEAQ (reference sequence).

The CDR3 DNA is TGTGCCAGCAGTTACGGGGGGAGCCAAGAGACCCAGTACTTC. This translates into CASSYGGSQETQYF. The genes are TRBV6-6 and TRBJ2-5, with D possibly matching TRBD2 (6 bases). The V end was cut by 2 bases, the J end by 1 base, with 8 bases between. Germline CDR1 is MNHNY and CDR2 is SVGAGI (reference sequence). The CDR3 spans 14 residues.

CDR3 residues: CATSKVGGNEKLFF. As DNA, the CDR3 is TGTGCCACCAGCAAGGTGGGAGGGAATGAAAAACTGTTTTTT. This chain joins TRBV15 and TRBJ1-4; D is unclear. CDR3 length: 14 amino acids. Trimming took 4 bases from V and 5 from J, leaving 11 bases between them. The germline V gene encodes CDR1 LNHNV and CDR2 YYDKDF (reference sequence).

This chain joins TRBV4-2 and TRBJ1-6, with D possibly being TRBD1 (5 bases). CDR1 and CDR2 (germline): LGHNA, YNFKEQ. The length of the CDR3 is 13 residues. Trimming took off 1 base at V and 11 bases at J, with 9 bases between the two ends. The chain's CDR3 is CASSQVQGAPLHF. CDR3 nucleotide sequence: TGTGCCAGCAGCCAAGTTCAGGGTGCACCCCTCCACTTT.

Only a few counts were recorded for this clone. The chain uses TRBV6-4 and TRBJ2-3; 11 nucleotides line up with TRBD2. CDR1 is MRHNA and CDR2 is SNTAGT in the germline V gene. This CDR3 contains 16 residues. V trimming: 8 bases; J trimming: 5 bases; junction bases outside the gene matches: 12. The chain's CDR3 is CASEGRLAGPGDTQYF. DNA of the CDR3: TGTGCCAGCGAGGGGCGACTAGCGGGGCCTGGAGATACGCAGTATTTT.

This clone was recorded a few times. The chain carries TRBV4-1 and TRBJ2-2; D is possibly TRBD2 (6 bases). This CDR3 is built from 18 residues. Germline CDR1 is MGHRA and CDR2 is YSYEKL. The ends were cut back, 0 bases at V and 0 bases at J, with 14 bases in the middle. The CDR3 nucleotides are TGCGCCAGCAGCCAAGAAAACCCCGGGACTGCGAACACCGGGGAGCTGTTTTTT. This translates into CASSQENPGTANTGELFF.

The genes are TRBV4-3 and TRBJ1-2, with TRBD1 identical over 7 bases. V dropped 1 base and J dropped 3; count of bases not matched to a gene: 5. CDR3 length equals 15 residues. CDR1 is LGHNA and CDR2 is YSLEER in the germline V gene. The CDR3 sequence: CASSQGLTGYYGYTF. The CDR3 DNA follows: TGCGCCAGCAGCCAAGGTCTGACAGGGTACTATGGCTACACCTTC.

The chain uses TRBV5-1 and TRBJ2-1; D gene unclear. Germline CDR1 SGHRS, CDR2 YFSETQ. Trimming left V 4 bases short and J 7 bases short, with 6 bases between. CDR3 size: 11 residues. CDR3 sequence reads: CASSLGNEQFF. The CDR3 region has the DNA TGCGCCAGCAGCCTAGGTAATGAGCAGTTCTTC.

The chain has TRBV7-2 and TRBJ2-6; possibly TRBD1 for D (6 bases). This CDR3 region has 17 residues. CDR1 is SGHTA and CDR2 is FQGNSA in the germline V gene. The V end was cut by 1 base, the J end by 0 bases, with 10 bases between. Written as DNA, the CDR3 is TGTGCCAGCAGCTTAGTAGTGGGGGCCTCTGGGGCCAACGTCCTGACTTTC. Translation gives CASSLVVGASGANVLTF.

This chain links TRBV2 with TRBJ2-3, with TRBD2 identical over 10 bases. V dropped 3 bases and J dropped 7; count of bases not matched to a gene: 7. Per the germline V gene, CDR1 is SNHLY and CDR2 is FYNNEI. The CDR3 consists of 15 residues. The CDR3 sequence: CASSDLLAGLYTQYF. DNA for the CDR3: TGTGCCAGCAGTGATTTACTAGCGGGGTTATATACGCAGTATTTT.